The 10 T cell receptor beta chains below come from one sample, sequenced in a study of blood T cells in healthy people across ages. It was with a sample-barcoded 5' primer and a J-beta primer mix that a second PCR of roughly 6 to 11 cycles was run. Via MiXCR, TCRdb re-called the 5' RACE reads, giving one row per CDR3 protein. The table lists 1.5 million to 1.8 million distinct CDR3 sequences, 35% to 45% of them singletons. The sequencing input was blood. These receptors came from a woman under 30 in good health.

This clonotype was seen ten or more times. This sequence joins TRBV29-1 and TRBJ1-2; D is unclear. The CDR3 sequence is 10 residues long. CDR1 is SQVTM and CDR2 is ANQGSEA in the germline V gene. V lost 4 bases, J lost 6 bases, and 6 bases lay in between. The CDR3 DNA reads as TGCAGCGTTGGACCGGATGGCTACACCTTC. Translating gives CSVGPDGYTF. Full variable domain (remainder filled in from reference TRBV29-1 and TRBJ1-2): SAVISQKPSRDICQRGTSLTIQCQVDSQVTMMFWYRQQPGQSLTLIATANQGSEATYESGFVIDKFPISRPNLTFSTLTVSNMSPEDSSIYLCSVGPDGYTFGSGTRLTVV.

V gene TRBV19 combines with J gene TRBJ2-1, with 7 nucleotides matching TRBD2. The CDR3 runs 16 residues. Germline V lookup: CDR1 LNHDA, CDR2 SQIVND (reference sequence). V lost 3 bases, J lost 0 bases, and 5 bases stayed unmatched. Written as DNA, the CDR3 is TGTGCCAGTAGTATCTCGCGGGAGAGCTCCTACAATGAGCAGTTCTTC. This gives the protein CASSISRESSYNEQFF.

The rearrangement joins TRBV12-3 or TRBV12-4 to TRBJ1-1, with D hard to call. The CDR3 runs to 14 residues. The ends were cut back, 2 bases at V and 5 bases at J, with 12 bases in the middle. The CDR3 loop reads CASSLSMAWTEAFF. The CDR3 coding sequence is TGTGCCAGCAGTTTATCCATGGCTTGGACTGAAGCTTTCTTT.

CDR3 sequence reads: CASSLYTGVIATNEKLFF. The CDR3 DNA sequence: TGCGCCAGCAGCCTATATACAGGGGTAATCGCAACTAATGAAAAACTGTTTTTT. This chain connects TRBV4-3 to TRBJ1-4, with TRBD1 identical over 7 bases. V trimming: 4 bases; J trimming: 0 bases; junction bases outside the gene matches: 11. There are 18 residues in the CDR3. The germline gives CDR1 LGHNA, CDR2 YSLEER.

This clonotype has more than one count but fewer than ten. This chain links TRBV19 with TRBJ1-1; D call uncertain. In germline, CDR1 is LNHDA, CDR2 SQIVND (reference sequence). V lost 3 bases, J lost 11 bases, and 16 bases lay in between. This CDR3 is 13 amino acids long. CDR3 DNA sequence: TGTGCCAGTAGTATGTTTATAGGCAGTGAGGCTTTCTTT. Its protein is CASSMFIGSEAFF.

This clonotype occurred once. The chain joins TRBV20-1 to TRBJ2-5, with 9 bases lining up with TRBD2. V gave up 1 base and J gave up 11 bases; unmatched junction bases: 14. The CDR3 is 15 residues long. Germline CDR1 is DFQATT and CDR2 is SNEGSKA (reference sequence). The CDR3 DNA sequence: TGCAGTGCTAGAGGAGCGGGAGGAGATTTGAATGAGCAGTACTTC. Translated, it gives CSARGAGGDLNEQYF.

J is TRBJ2-2 and V is TRBV25-1; D is unresolved. Trimming removed 3 bases at V and 2 bases at J, with 4 bases between. Germline CDR1 MGHDK, CDR2 SYGVNS. The CDR3 runs to 13 residues. CDR3 DNA sequence: TGTGCCAGCAGTGAGGTTAACACCGGGGAGCTGTTTTTT. It specifies CASSEVNTGELFF.

This clonotype showed up just a few times. The chain combines TRBV7-2 with TRBJ1-2, with TRBD1 as a possible D gene (6 bases). Germline V gene lookup returns CDR1 SGHTA and CDR2 FQGNSA. V shed 1 base and J shed 4 bases, with 10 bases lying between them. This CDR3 comprises 14 residues. The CDR3 nucleotides read TGTGCCAGCAGCTTAGAGGGGGATGTCTATGGCTACACCTTC. Residues: CASSLEGDVYGYTF.

This chain joins TRBV5-1 and TRBJ1-2; D is possibly TRBD1 (5 bases). Germline V gives CDR1 SGHRS, CDR2 YFSETQ. This CDR3 region has 14 residues. V was clipped by 1 base and J by 6 bases, with 13 bases between them. Here the CDR3 reads CASSLSGNQNGYTF. For the CDR3, the DNA is TGCGCCAGCAGCTTGTCAGGGAATCAGAATGGCTACACCTTC.

In the case of this clonotype: At one end the junction does not follow the germline gene, possibly because of a read error. The chain recombines TRBV29-1 with TRBJ1-2; no definite D call. The CDR3 consists of 14 residues. Germline V gives CDR1 SQVTM, CDR2 ANQGSEA. CDR3 sequence reads: CSVEGRRGLYDYTF. The CDR3 DNA reads as TGCAGCGTTGAAGGCCGCAGAGGGCTCTATGACTACACCTTC.